This TCR beta chain is from a study of graft-versus-host responses after intestinal transplantation (dated by TCRdb to about 2021). In the study overall: The transplants that recipients received were multivisceral, liver-intestinal, or isolated intestinal. Every recipient was given anti-thymocyte globulin induction, followed by roughly 3 years of maintenance tacrolimus and steroids. After intestinal transplantation, graft-versus-host and host-versus-graft alloreactive T cell clones were followed in the graft, circulation and bone marrow using bulk TCR-beta CDR3 sequencing. To identify alloreactive clones, pre-transplant mixed lymphocyte reaction products were sequenced and then compared with unstimulated pre-transplant donor and recipient T cells. A cohort of some 24 intestinal transplant recipients, including one retransplant, was enrolled, and a few patients lacking pretransplant specimens were excluded. A peak of at least 4% donor T cells among recipient peripheral blood mononuclear cells was the definition used for donor T cell macrochimerism. Instead of going to the commercial service, samples from a few later patients were sequenced in-house on an Illumina MiSeq and processed with MiXCR. Beyond this particular receptor, the publication reports: GvH clones turned up in recipient bone marrow, with some appearing earlier in ileal mucosa or blood, a pattern consistent with an intestinal mucosal origin. The conclusions were limited by the relatively low number and heterogeneity of the intestinal transplant patients. High GvH to HvG T cell clonal ratios were observed in the allografts of patients with donor T cell macrochimerism. Early after transplant, peak levels of circulating GvH clones were found to be associated with declines in HvG clones.

Library preparation employed the immunoSEQ multiplex PCR assay. In most patients, genomic DNA was isolated using the Qiagen DNeasy Blood and Tissue Kit and sent frozen to Adaptive Biotechnologies for TCR sequencing. For most patients, high-throughput TCR-beta CDR3 sequencing of genomic DNA was performed by Adaptive Biotechnologies. From the authors' description of their analysis: TCR sequencing data were retrieved from Adaptive's ImmunoSEQ software for 15 to 20 patients, whereas a few other patients were processed with MiXCR and VDJtools. To correct CD4 versus CD8 sorting errors, sequences present in both subsets at a frequency ratio below 5:1 were removed. CDR3 nucleotide sequences shared by donor and recipient were removed because the origin of these sequences could not be assigned. To be classed as alloreactive, a clone needed at least 2-fold expansion over unstimulated cells and a minimum CFSE-low frequency of 0.002% (template counts) or 0.001% (read counts). Clones were considered mappable if detected in sequenced pre-transplant spleen, lymph node, or MLR CFSE-low populations of the donor or recipient. The cumulative frequency of alloreactive clones was calculated as a percentage of all sequences, weighted by copy number. Held by TCRdb, this immuneACCESS table contains in-frame sequences only and omits some clones. Under half of the omission traces to an unresolved V gene where checked; the cause of the rest is unknown. V, J and clone size were drawn from that table, and D and trimming were deduced from the DNA. Recorded for this sample are roughly 90,000 clones; about 88% of them occurred a single time. In total, the top ten clones hold about 0.27% of the sample.

The germline V gene provides CDR1 SGHDT and CDR2 YYEEEE. A distance of 13 bases separates the germline ends of V and J, which lose 0 bases and 7 bases respectively. The CDR3 numbers 14 residues from cysteine through phenylalanine. The entry retains the CDR3 DNA only, 42 bases that are in frame from base 1. According to the study, the label for this sample's time point signals: cells obtained before transplantation from donor or recipient. CD3+CD4+ and CD3+CD8+ populations were FACS-sorted from unstimulated pre-transplant donor and recipient cells taken from spleen or lymph nodes. This clone showed up just a few times. No cognate antigen has been identified for it. No base qualities exist here, and no much larger clone lies one base off it.

The material was unstimulated CD4+ T cells sorted from spleen or lymph node cells, obtained before transplant. The V and J segments used are TRBV5-6 and TRBJ1-2; 6 matching bases give a weak D call of TRBD1. This sequence originates from a human donor who was the organ donor for an intestinal transplant. The DNA sequence is given as TGTGCCAGCAGCTTGGCCAGGGGTACGGGTGGCTACACCTTC. Its translation is CASSLARGTGGYTF.